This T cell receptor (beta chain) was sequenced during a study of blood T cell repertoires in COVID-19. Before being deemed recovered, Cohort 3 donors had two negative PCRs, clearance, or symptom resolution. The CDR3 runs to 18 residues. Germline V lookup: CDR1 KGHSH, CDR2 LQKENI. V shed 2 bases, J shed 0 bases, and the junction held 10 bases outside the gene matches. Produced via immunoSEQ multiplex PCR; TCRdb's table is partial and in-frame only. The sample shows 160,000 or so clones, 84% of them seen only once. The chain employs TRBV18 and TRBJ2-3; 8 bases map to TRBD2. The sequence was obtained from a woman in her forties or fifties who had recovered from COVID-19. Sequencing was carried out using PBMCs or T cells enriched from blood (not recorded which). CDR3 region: CASSPYKRGPSSTDTQYF. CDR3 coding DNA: TGTGCCAGCTCACCATATAAGCGGGGGCCGTCTAGCACAGATACGCAGTATTTT.